The T cell receptor beta chain under discussion was sequenced for a study of T-cell reconstitution after alpha-beta-depleted transplantation in children. Molecular barcoding with unique molecular identifiers was used for the TCRbeta library. Using its own MiXCR run on the PCR reads, TCRdb lists one record per CDR3 protein. The sample gives roughly 350,000 distinct CDR3 sequences, about 9.4% of which show up once; 2.4% is in the top ten. Germline CDR1 is MDHEN and CDR2 is SYDVKM. Trimming stripped 5 bases from V and 4 bases from J, with 6 bases between. The CDR3 is made up of 13 amino acids. This sequence joins TRBV28 and TRBJ1-6, with D tentatively TRBD1 (6 bases). The sequence was obtained from a human donor who donated a stem cell graft to a child with acute lymphoblastic leukemia. The sample in question was PBMCs from the stem cell graft donor, obtained from the stem cell graft. CDR3 in DNA: TGTGCCAGCAGTCAGGGGTATAATTCACCCCTCCACTTT. This codes for CASSQGYNSPLHF.